The 3 T cell receptor beta chains below come from one sample, sequenced in a study of CD8 T cells in Susac syndrome (dated by TCRdb to between 2018 and 2021). Library prep was done by the immunoSEQ multiplex PCR assay. RNA was extracted using the RNeasy kit, and roughly 0.5 to 1 ug of the RNA was reverse transcribed with random hexamers. TCRdb reanalyzed the raw reads on its own, using fastp at Q25 for trimming and MiXCR for clone calling, and kept in-frame beta chains. Entries that share a CDR3 protein sequence are merged under the most common genes and DNA. The sample table holds about 150,000 distinct CDR3 sequences, of which just under 97% were seen once. The ten largest clones capture 0.15% of the sample. The sequencing input was CD8+ T cells from PBMCs. The source is a human donor with multiple sclerosis.

The V and J genes are TRBV27 and TRBJ2-5; D call uncertain. V gave up 5 bases and J gave up 4 bases, with 14 bases separating them. CDR1 is MNHEY, CDR2 SMNVEV, per germline (reference sequence). This CDR3 has 14 amino acids. Here the CDR3 reads CASSTEMGSETQYF. For the CDR3, the DNA is TGTGCCAGCAGTACCGAGATGGGGTCAGAGACCCAGTACTTC.

The chain links TRBV30 to TRBJ1-1, with D tentatively TRBD1 (6 bases). The CDR3 sequence is 12 residues long. Germline lookup yields CDR1 GTSNPN and CDR2 SVGIG (reference sequence). Trimming took off 4 bases at V and 0 bases at J, with 6 bases between the two ends. The CDR3 sequence: CAWTGVNTEAFF. The CDR3 coding sequence is TGTGCCTGGACAGGGGTGAACACTGAAGCTTTCTTT.

This chain connects TRBV20-1 to TRBJ1-1; D not certain. The V gene's germline CDR1 is DFQATT and CDR2 SNEGSKA (reference sequence). The ends were cut back, 1 base at V and 12 bases at J, with 18 bases in the middle. There are 13 residues in the CDR3. The CDR3 bases are TGCAGTGCTAGAGTCCCCGACGGTCGGAAGACTTTCTTT. Translated, it gives CSARVPDGRKTFF.